This record covers a single TCR beta chain. Primed by a sample-barcoded 5' primer and a J-beta primer mix, a second PCR proceeded for 7 to 11 cycles. TCRdb itself ran the 5' RACE reads through MiXCR, one entry per CDR3 protein. In the table there are around 1,800,000 distinct CDR3 sequences, about 39% of which are singletons. The record originates from a study of blood T cells in healthy people across ages. The overall study: Template-switching capture recovered about one barcoded beta molecule per two T cells.

CDR1 and CDR2 (germline): SGHRS, YFSETQ. This CDR3 has 14 residues. The V and J ends lost 3 bases and 11 bases respectively, with 15 bases between them. J is TRBJ2-6 and V is TRBV5-1; tentatively, D is TRBD2 (6 bases). Sequencing was carried out using blood. This TCR derives from a human donor in good health. The CDR3 loop reads CASSSRVREDVLTF. The CDR3 nucleotides read TGCGCCAGCAGCTCGCGGGTGCGGGAAGACGTCCTGACTTTC.